The subject of this entry is one TCR beta chain. The repertoire was sequenced with immunoSEQ multiplex PCR; TCRdb's copy has only in-frame clones and lacks some. The table has about 61,000 clones, over 80% seen once. V shed 1 base, J shed 3 bases, and the junction held 6 bases outside the gene matches. From germline, CDR1 is SGHTA and CDR2 FQGNSA. The CDR3 covers 17 residues. The data derive from a study of OX40 agonist ivuxolimab in advanced cancers. Specimen: CD4+ or CD8+ T cells sorted from blood, collected in a trial of the OX40 agonist ivuxolimab. The chain is built from TRBV7-2 and TRBJ2-2, with 9 positions matching TRBD1. The sequence was collected from an adult with an advanced solid tumor such as melanoma, head and neck, liver or kidney cancer. The CDR3 protein is CASSLDRDRVDTGELFF. The CDR3 nucleotides read TGTGCCAGCAGCTTAGATAGGGACAGGGTCGACACCGGGGAGCTGTTTTTT.